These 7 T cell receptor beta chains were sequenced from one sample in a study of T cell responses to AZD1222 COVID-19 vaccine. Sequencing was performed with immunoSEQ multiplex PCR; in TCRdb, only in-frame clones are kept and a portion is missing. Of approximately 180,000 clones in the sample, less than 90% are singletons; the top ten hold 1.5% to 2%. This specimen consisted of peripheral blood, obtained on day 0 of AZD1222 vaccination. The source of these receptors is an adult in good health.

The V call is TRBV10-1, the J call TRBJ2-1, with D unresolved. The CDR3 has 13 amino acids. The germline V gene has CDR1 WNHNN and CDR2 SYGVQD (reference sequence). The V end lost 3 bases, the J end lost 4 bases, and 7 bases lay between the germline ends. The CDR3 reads CASSELLYNEQFF. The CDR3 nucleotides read TGCGCCAGCAGTGAACTGTTATACAATGAGCAGTTCTTC.

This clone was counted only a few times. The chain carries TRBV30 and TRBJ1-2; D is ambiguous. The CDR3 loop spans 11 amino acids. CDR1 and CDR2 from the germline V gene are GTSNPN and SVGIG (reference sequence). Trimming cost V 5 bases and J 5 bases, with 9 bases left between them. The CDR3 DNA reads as TGTGCCTGGGCGGTCGGGTATGGCTACACCTTC. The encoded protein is CAWAVGYGYTF.

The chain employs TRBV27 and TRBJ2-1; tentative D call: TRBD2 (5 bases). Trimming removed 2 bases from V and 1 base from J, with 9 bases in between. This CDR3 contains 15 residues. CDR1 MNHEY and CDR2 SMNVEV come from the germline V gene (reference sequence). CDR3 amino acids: CASSLAGPSYNEQFF. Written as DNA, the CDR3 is TGTGCCAGCAGTTTAGCGGGTCCATCCTACAATGAGCAGTTCTTC.

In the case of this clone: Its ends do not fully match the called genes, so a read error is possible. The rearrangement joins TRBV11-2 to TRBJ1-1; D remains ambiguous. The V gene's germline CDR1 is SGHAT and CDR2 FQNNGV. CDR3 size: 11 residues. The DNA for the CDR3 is TGTGCCAGCAGCTTCCGCCTTTCTACGAAGTTT. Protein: CASSFRLSTKF.

The CDR3 coding sequence is TGTGCCAGCAGTTTACTCATCCGCAGGGGGCCTAACTATGGCTACACCTTC. Protein sequence: CASSLLIRRGPNYGYTF. The chain is built from TRBV28 and TRBJ1-2, with TRBD1 matching 8 bases. J gave up 0 bases and V 2 bases, and 8 bases lay outside the gene matches. Germline CDR1 is MDHEN and CDR2 is SYDVKM. This CDR3 is built from 17 residues.

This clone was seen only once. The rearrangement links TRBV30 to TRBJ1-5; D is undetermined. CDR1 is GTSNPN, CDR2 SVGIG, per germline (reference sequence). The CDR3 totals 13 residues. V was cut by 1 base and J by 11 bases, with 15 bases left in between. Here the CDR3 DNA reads TGTGCCTGGAGTGACCCCCCATCGTTAACCCAGCATTTT. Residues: CAWSDPPSLTQHF.

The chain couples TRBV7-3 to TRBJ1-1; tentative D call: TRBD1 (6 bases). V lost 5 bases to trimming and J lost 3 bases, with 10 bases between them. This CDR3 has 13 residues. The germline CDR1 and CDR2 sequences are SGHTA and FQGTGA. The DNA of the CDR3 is TGTGCCAGCAGCCCGTCAGGGGACACTGAAGCTTTCTTT. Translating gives CASSPSGDTEAFF. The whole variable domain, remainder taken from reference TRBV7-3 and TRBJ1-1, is GAGVSQTPSNKVTEKGKYVELRCDPISGHTALYWYRQSLGQGPEFLIYFQGTGAADDSGLPNDRFFAVRPEGSVSTLKIQRTERGDSAVYLCASSPSGDTEAFFGQGTRLTVV.